A single sample is the source of the 27 T cell receptor beta chains below, sequenced in a study of T cells in Graves' hyperthyroidism and ophthalmopathy. Amplification of TCR beta CDR3 regions used RNA as the template. Using the HTBI primer set, a first-round RT-PCR was run on the TCR CDR3. Each CDR3 protein gets one entry after TCRdb re-called the multiplex PCR reads with MiXCR. The top ten clones hold 30% to 40% of a sample with approximately 690,000 distinct CDR3 sequences, under 25% of them seen once. Sequenced input: blood. The receptor set was obtained from a man aged 30 to 45 with Graves' ophthalmopathy.

This clonotype was counted a few times. The chain employs TRBV18 and TRBJ1-1; maybe TRBD1 (6 bases). The germline V and J ends were trimmed by 1 base and 0 bases, with 12 bases remaining between them. This CDR3 has 16 amino acids. CDR1 KGHSH and CDR2 LQKENI come from the germline V gene. CDR3 protein: CASSPREGHMNTEAFF. CDR3 sequence (DNA): TGTGCCAGCTCACCACGCGAGGGACATATGAACACTGAAGCTTTCTTT. Supplemented by reference TRBV18 and TRBJ1-1, the full variable domain reads NAGVMQNPRHLVRRRGQEARLRCSPMKGHSHVYWYRQLPEEGLKFMVYLQKENIIDESGMPKERFSAEFPKEGPSILRIQQVVRGDSAAYFCASSPREGHMNTEAFFGQGTRLTVV.

Only a few counts were recorded for this clonotype. V usage is TRBV5-1 and J usage is TRBJ1-4, with TRBD1 matching over 7 bases. Germline trimming cut 3 bases from V and 6 bases from J; bases unmatched to any gene: 5. The CDR3 runs to 14 residues. Germline loops: CDR1 SGHRS, CDR2 YFSETQ. The CDR3 nucleotides read TGCGCCAGCAGCTCGACAGGGAACTATGAAAAACTGTTTTTT. Translation: CASSSTGNYEKLFF.

The J gene is TRBJ2-1, the V gene TRBV6-1; perhaps TRBD2 as D (5 bases). The V and J ends lost 4 bases and 3 bases respectively, with 13 bases between them. In germline, CDR1 is MNHNS, CDR2 SASEGT. The CDR3 contains 15 residues. The CDR3 here is CASSGSREFYNEQFF. The DNA of the CDR3 is TGTGCCAGCAGTGGAAGCCGGGAATTCTACAATGAGCAGTTCTTC.

V and J are TRBV29-1 and TRBJ1-1; D is possibly TRBD1 (6 bases). Trimming left V 6 bases short and J 2 bases short, with 19 bases between. This CDR3 has 15 amino acids. CDR1 SQVTM and CDR2 ANQGSEA come from the germline V gene. This chain's CDR3 is CSVKEQGHANTEAFF. The CDR3 bases are TGCAGCGTCAAGGAGCAGGGACACGCAAACACTGAAGCTTTCTTT.

This chain connects TRBV4-1 to TRBJ2-1; 10 bases align to TRBD1. V lost 2 bases and J lost 8; bases outside the gene matches: 6. This CDR3 has 15 residues. Germline CDR1 and CDR2: MGHRA and YSYEKL. CDR3 nucleotides: TGCGCCAGCAGCCAACAACGGGACAGGGGACATGAGCAGTTCTTC. Its translation is CASSQQRDRGHEQFF.

This chain uses TRBV12-3 or TRBV12-4 with TRBJ2-5; 9 nucleotides match TRBD2. The CDR3 sequence is 16 residues long. V was clipped by 5 bases and J by 5 bases; unmatched bases: 12. DNA of the CDR3: TGTGCCAGCAGTCCATTAGGCGGGAGGGGGATCGAGACCCAGTACTTC. Its translation is CASSPLGGRGIETQYF.

This clonotype was picked up many times. The gene calls are TRBV7-9 and TRBJ1-1; D unresolved. The CDR3 extends over 12 amino acids. V was clipped by 6 bases and J by 5 bases, with 10 bases between them. The germline V gene encodes CDR1 SEHNR and CDR2 FQNEAQ (reference sequence). CDR3 residues: CASRSTGTEAFF. Here the CDR3 DNA reads TGTGCCAGCAGGTCCACCGGGACTGAAGCTTTCTTT.

This clonotype was counted only a few times. CDR3: CASSTTGTGIDEQYF. The CDR3 DNA reads TGTGCCAGCAGCACAACCGGGACTGGGATTGACGAGCAGTACTTC. The chain joins TRBV6-2 or TRBV6-3 to TRBJ2-7, with D possibly being TRBD2 (6 bases). The V and J ends lost 6 bases and 5 bases respectively, with 20 bases between them. Germline V gene lookup returns CDR1 MNHEY and CDR2 SVGEGT. The CDR3 extends over 15 amino acids.

This clonotype has more than one count but fewer than ten. This rearrangement joins TRBV10-3 to TRBJ2-7; the D call may be TRBD1 or TRBD2 (5 bases each). CDR1 is ENHRY, CDR2 SYGVKD, per germline. CDR3 length: 16 residues. The V gene lost 4 bases and the J gene lost 0 bases, with 16 bases spanning the gap. In nucleotides, the CDR3 is TGTGCCATCAGTGGAGGATGGGACGCAAGCTCCTACGAGCAGTACTTC. Translation: CAISGGWDASSYEQYF.

As concerns this clonotype: This clone may be a read error of a much larger clone one base away. The V gene is TRBV30, the J gene TRBJ2-7, with D tentatively TRBD1 (5 bases). The end of the DNA fits TRBJ2-1 better, so the J call may be wrong. Germline assignment: CDR1 GTSNPN and CDR2 SVGIG (reference sequence). There are 13 residues in the CDR3. The DNA for the CDR3 is TGTGCCTGGAGTGTAGGGGCTACCTACGAGCAGTTCTTC. Its protein is CAWSVGATYEQFF.

Ten or more counts support this clonotype. V is TRBV28 and J is TRBJ2-7; the D gene is possibly TRBD2 (6 bases). The CDR3 runs to 14 residues. The germline CDR1 and CDR2 sequences are MDHEN and SYDVKM. V lost 7 bases, J lost 7 bases, and 20 bases lay in between. CDR3: CASTLGTGDGEQYF. CDR3 sequence (DNA): TGTGCCAGCACCCTTGGAACGGGAGATGGGGAGCAGTACTTC.

The chain links TRBV24-1 to TRBJ2-3, with D possibly TRBD1 on 5 matching bases. Germline-derived CDR1 and CDR2 are KGHDR and SFDVKD. V lost 1 base, J lost 7 bases, and 8 bases lay in between. This CDR3 has 13 amino acids. This CDR3 is CATSDFKGYTQYF. CDR3 DNA sequence: TGTGCCACCAGTGATTTTAAGGGGTATACGCAGTATTTT.

The genes are TRBV6-1 and TRBJ2-3; no clear D. CDR1 MNHNS and CDR2 SASEGT come from the germline V gene. Trimming left V 7 bases short and J 0 bases short, with 11 bases between. This CDR3 is built from 14 residues. The CDR3 loop is CASNRQVSTDTQYF. In nucleotides, the CDR3 is TGTGCCAGCAACCGGCAGGTCAGCACAGATACGCAGTATTTT.

This clonotype was seen only a few times. V usage is TRBV10-3 and J usage is TRBJ2-1, with a possible D match to TRBD2 (6 bases). The CDR3 is made up of 13 amino acids. V gave up 6 bases and J gave up 7 bases, with 13 bases separating them. CDR1 and CDR2 (germline): ENHRY, SYGVKD. CDR3 amino acids: CAIRTEGRNEQFF. For the CDR3, the DNA is TGTGCCATCAGAACGGAGGGCCGGAATGAGCAGTTCTTC.

Ten or more counts support this clonotype. The chain carries TRBV7-8 and TRBJ1-5, with 9 bases fitting TRBD1. V gave up 5 bases and J gave up 4 bases; unmatched junction bases: 6. The CDR3 is 15 amino acids. Germline-derived CDR1 and CDR2 are SGHVS and FQNEAQ. The CDR3 DNA follows: TGTGCCAGCAGCCAGCACGGGACAGGGAATCAGCCCCAGCATTTT. Residues: CASSQHGTGNQPQHF.

This clonotype was observed at least ten times. The J gene is TRBJ1-1, the V gene TRBV24-1, with 11 positions matching TRBD1. Trimming cost V 3 bases and J 2 bases; bases outside gene matches: 4. This CDR3 contains 16 residues. Germline V gene data show CDR1 as KGHDR and CDR2 as SFDVKD. The CDR3 region is CATSDGTGGRNTEAFF. The CDR3 DNA follows: TGTGCCACCAGTGATGGGACAGGGGGTAGAAACACTGAAGCTTTCTTT.

This clonotype was observed at least ten times. CDR3 protein: CASSLGQGYEQYF. The CDR3 DNA is TGTGCCAGCAGCTTAGGACAGGGCTACGAGCAGTACTTC. V is TRBV28 and J is TRBJ2-7; 8 nucleotides agree with TRBD1. The junction had 4 bases not matched to a gene; V was cut back by 6 bases and J by 3 bases. Per the germline V gene, CDR1 is MDHEN and CDR2 is SYDVKM. CDR3 size: 13 residues.

The chain couples TRBV12-5 to TRBJ1-2, with D maybe TRBD1 (5 bases). Germline V gene data show CDR1 as LGHNT and CDR2 as FRNRAP. The CDR3 contains 13 residues. V was shortened by 5 bases and J by 7 bases, with 14 bases between the two germline ends. The CDR3 nucleotides read TGTGCTAGTGGTGGCGGGGCGACGGCTGGCTACACCTTC. Translation gives CASGGGATAGYTF.

This clonotype was detected only a few times. J is TRBJ2-3 and V is TRBV7-3, with a weak D call TRBD1 (6 bases). The CDR3 is 14 amino acids. V dropped 5 bases and J dropped 1 base, with 10 bases sitting between them. Germline CDR1 and CDR2: SGHTA and FQGTGA. CDR3 in DNA: TGTGCCAGCAGCAGGGGACACGGCACAGATACGCAGTATTTT. Its translation is CASSRGHGTDTQYF. The entire variable domain, with the rest obtained from reference TRBV7-3 and TRBJ2-3, is as follows: GAGVSQTPSNKVTEKGKYVELRCDPISGHTALYWYRQSLGQGPEFLIYFQGTGAADDSGLPNDRFFAVRPEGSVSTLKIQRTERGDSAVYLCASSRGHGTDTQYFGPGTRLTVL.

This chain joins TRBV10-3 and TRBJ2-2; D is perhaps TRBD2 (5 bases). The CDR3 sequence is 15 residues long. The V end was cut by 5 bases, the J end by 2 bases, with 12 bases between. Per the germline V gene, CDR1 is ENHRY and CDR2 is SYGVKD. CDR3 region: CAISFSGENTGELFF. Here the CDR3 DNA reads TGTGCCATCAGTTTCTCCGGGGAAAACACCGGGGAGCTGTTTTTT.

V is TRBV7-9 and J is TRBJ2-3; tentative D call: TRBD2 (5 bases). The V gene lost 2 bases and the J gene lost 8 bases, with 17 bases spanning the gap. This CDR3 has 15 residues. The V gene's germline CDR1 is SEHNR and CDR2 FQNEAQ (reference sequence). In DNA, the CDR3 is TGTGCCAGCAGCTTATCCGGGAACCGATGGGTTACGCAGTATTTT. Encoded protein: CASSLSGNRWVTQYF.

In its sample, this clonotype was seen many times. The rearrangement uses TRBV3-1 and TRBJ1-1, with TRBD1 matching 8 bases. Per the germline V gene, CDR1 is LGHDT and CDR2 is YNNKEL (reference sequence). V lost 5 bases to trimming and J lost 6 bases; unmatched junction nucleotides: 11. The CDR3 sequence is 15 residues long. The CDR3 protein is CASSTGGRIPSEAFF. DNA for the CDR3: TGTGCCAGCAGCACAGGGGGAAGGATCCCGTCTGAAGCTTTCTTT.

This clonotype was recorded a few times. The rearrangement uses TRBV6-1 and TRBJ2-1; TRBD2 agrees at 7 bases. Germline V gene data show CDR1 as MNHNS and CDR2 as SASEGT. J gave up 3 bases and V 6 bases, and 8 bases lay outside the gene matches. The CDR3 extends over 15 amino acids. The CDR3 sequence: CASRPSRGSYNEQFF. Written as DNA, the CDR3 is TGTGCCAGCAGACCCTCGCGCGGGAGCTACAATGAGCAGTTCTTC.

This clonotype was detected many times. The CDR3 DNA reads TGTGCCAGCAGCTTAGAGTGGCGGGGGTCTAGCACAGATACGCAGTATTTT. Translating gives CASSLEWRGSSTDTQYF. This chain joins TRBV7-2 and TRBJ2-3, with TRBD2 identical over 7 bases. There are 17 residues in the CDR3. V lost 1 base to trimming and J lost 0 bases; unmatched junction nucleotides: 7. Germline CDR1 reads SGHTA; CDR2 reads FQGNSA.

The table lists this clonotype with many counts. The chain links TRBV6-2 or TRBV6-3 to TRBJ1-1; the D gene is possibly TRBD1 (6 bases). This CDR3 has 14 amino acids. CDR1 is MNHEY and CDR2 is SVGEGT in the germline V gene. Trimming left V 7 bases short and J 2 bases short, with 14 bases between. This chain's CDR3 is CASTFTGLNTEAFF. The CDR3 DNA follows: TGTGCCAGCACCTTCACAGGGCTCAACACTGAAGCTTTCTTT.

This clonotype was detected once. Its ends do not fully match the called genes, so a read error is possible. The J gene is TRBJ1-2, the V gene TRBV3-1; 11 nucleotides match TRBD1. The CDR3 sequence is 16 residues long. CDR1 is LGHDT, CDR2 YNNKEL, per germline (reference sequence). As DNA, the CDR3 is TGTGCCAGCAGTCAAGGACAGGGGGCCGGTAACTATGGCTACACCTTC. Its translation: CASSQGQGAGNYGYTF.

V gene TRBV20-1 combines with J gene TRBJ1-5, with D possibly TRBD1 on 6 matching bases. CDR3 length: 13 amino acids. CDR1 and CDR2 from the germline V gene are DFQATT and SNEGSKA (reference sequence). Trimming took 0 bases from V and 5 from J, leaving 8 bases between them. The CDR3 spells CSARDRGHQPQHF. CDR3 bases: TGCAGTGCTAGAGACAGGGGACATCAGCCCCAGCATTTT.